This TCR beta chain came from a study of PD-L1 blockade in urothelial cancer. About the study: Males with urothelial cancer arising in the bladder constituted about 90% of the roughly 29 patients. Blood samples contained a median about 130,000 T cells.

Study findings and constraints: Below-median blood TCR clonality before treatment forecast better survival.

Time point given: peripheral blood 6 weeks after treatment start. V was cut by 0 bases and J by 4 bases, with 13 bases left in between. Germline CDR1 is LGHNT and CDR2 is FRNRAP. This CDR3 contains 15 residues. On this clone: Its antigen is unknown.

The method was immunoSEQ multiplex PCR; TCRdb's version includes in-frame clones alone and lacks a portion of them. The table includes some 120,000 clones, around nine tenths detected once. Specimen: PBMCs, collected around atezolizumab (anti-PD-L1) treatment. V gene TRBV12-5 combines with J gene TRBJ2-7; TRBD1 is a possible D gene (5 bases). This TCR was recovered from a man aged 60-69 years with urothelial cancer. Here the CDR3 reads CASGLVRGAFYEQYF. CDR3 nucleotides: TGTGCTAGTGGTTTGGTAAGGGGCGCCTTTTACGAGCAGTACTTC. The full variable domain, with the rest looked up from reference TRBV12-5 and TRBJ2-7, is DARVTQTPRHKVTEMGQEVTMRCQPILGHNTVFWYRQTMMQGLELLAYFRNRAPLDDSGMPKDRFSAEMPDATLATLKIQPSEPRDSAVYFCASGLVRGAFYEQYFGPGTRLTVT.